Below, 18 T cell receptor beta chains from the same sample are listed, as sequenced in a study of Ad26.COV2.S vaccination and SARS-CoV-2 variants. Libraries were prepared by immunoSEQ multiplex PCR; TCRdb keeps only in-frame clonotypes and omits some of them. The sample carries about 480,000 clones, around nine tenths recorded once. The sample's treatment: about 20 received Ad26.COV2.S at low or high dose, single or two shots; roughly 5 received placebo; per-sample allocation not given. Sampling occurred on day 63 after the first vaccine or placebo injection. The sequencing used peripheral blood, collected in a trial of Ad26.COV2.S vaccine versus placebo. These receptors were collected from a person aged 18-60 years who received the Ad26.COV2.S COVID-19 vaccine or a placebo.

The chain couples TRBV4-3 to TRBJ1-2; no firm D call. V was clipped by 1 base and J by 3 bases, with 12 bases between them. The CDR3 consists of 15 residues. Germline V gene data show CDR1 as LGHNA and CDR2 as YSLEER. The CDR3 sequence: CASSQVKADDYGYTF. The CDR3 coding sequence is TGCGCCAGCAGCCAAGTTAAAGCCGATGACTATGGCTACACCTTC.

V usage is TRBV9 and J usage is TRBJ1-3; the D gene is possibly TRBD1 (5 bases). The CDR3 extends over 16 amino acids. Trimming shortened V by 3 bases and J by 0 bases, and 13 bases separated the two germline ends. From germline, CDR1 is SGDLS and CDR2 YYNGEE. The CDR3 spells CASSEPGPSSGNTIYF. In DNA, the CDR3 is TGTGCCAGCAGCGAACCGGGACCCAGCTCTGGAAACACCATATATTTT. Complete variable domain (other parts from reference TRBV9 and TRBJ1-3): DSGVTQTPKHLITATGQRVTLRCSPRSGDLSVYWYQQSLDQGLQFLIQYYNGEERAKGNILERFSAQQFPDLHSELNLSSLELGDSALYFCASSEPGPSSGNTIYFGEGSWLTVV.

V and J are TRBV28 and TRBJ2-7; TRBD1 aligns across 10 bases. V shed 8 bases and J 5 bases; nucleotides not matched to a gene: 3. There are 12 residues in the CDR3. Germline V lookup: CDR1 MDHEN, CDR2 SYDVKM. The CDR3 DNA sequence: TGTGCCAGCCCCGGGACAGGGGACGAGCAGTACTTC. This encodes CASPGTGDEQYF.

J is TRBJ2-7 and V is TRBV6-2 or TRBV6-3; 10 nucleotides match TRBD2. This CDR3 is 12 amino acids long. CDR1 is MNHEY, CDR2 SVGEGT, per germline. The CDR3 sequence is CASSHGGLAVSV. CDR3 coding DNA: TGTGCCAGCAGTCACGGAGGACTAGCGGTCTCGGTC.

The chain has TRBV5-1 and TRBJ2-5; D is perhaps TRBD1 (5 bases). The CDR3 is 16 residues long. Between the trimmed V and J ends, which lost 0 bases and 1 base, there was a span of 13 bases. Germline V gives CDR1 SGHRS, CDR2 YFSETQ. The DNA of the CDR3 is TGCGCCAGCAGCTTGGCCGCTGGGGCCACCCAAGAGACCCAGTACTTC. Encoded protein: CASSLAAGATQETQYF.

This chain connects TRBV10-3 to TRBJ2-3; D call uncertain. The CDR3 sequence is 17 residues long. V lost 5 bases and J lost 0, with 18 bases in between. Germline CDR1 ENHRY, CDR2 SYGVKD. The chain's CDR3 is CAISNPDIQSSTDTQYF. The CDR3 region has the DNA TGTGCCATCAGTAACCCCGACATACAGAGTAGCACAGATACGCAGTATTTT.

J is TRBJ2-1 and V is TRBV7-2; D is tentatively TRBD1 or TRBD2 (5 bases each). The V gene lost 1 base and the J gene lost 7 bases, with 17 bases spanning the gap. From germline, CDR1 is SGHTA and CDR2 FQGNSA. The CDR3 totals 16 residues. CDR3 nucleotide sequence: TGTGCCAGCAGCTTAGAAGGGACGTCCTCGCGGAATGAGCAGTTCTTC. Residues: CASSLEGTSSRNEQFF.

V gene TRBV5-1 combines with J gene TRBJ2-7; D possibly uses TRBD1 or TRBD2 (5 bases each). V was pared by 4 bases and J by 1 base, with 12 bases between. The CDR3 runs to 14 residues. Germline values: CDR1 SGHRS, CDR2 YFSETQ. CDR3 nucleotides: TGCGCCAGCAGCCTCGGGGCTGGTTCCTACGAGCAGTACTTC. Translating it yields CASSLGAGSYEQYF.

The rearrangement uses TRBV5-8 and TRBJ2-4; no firm D call. The CDR3 totals 16 residues. The V end was cut by 0 bases, the J end by 3 bases, with 13 bases between. The germline V gene encodes CDR1 SGHTS and CDR2 YDEGEE. CDR3 amino acids: CASSLVGASFKNIQYF. CDR3 nucleotide sequence: TGTGCCAGCAGCTTGGTAGGCGCCAGTTTCAAAAACATTCAGTACTTC.

This CDR3 reads CASSQDPSRSYEQYF. Written as DNA, the CDR3 is TGTGCCAGCAGCCAAGACCCTAGCAGAAGCTACGAGCAGTACTTC. V and J are TRBV4-2 and TRBJ2-7, with D perhaps TRBD2 (5 bases). Trimming took 0 bases from V and 3 from J, leaving 12 bases between them. The germline gives CDR1 LGHNA, CDR2 YNFKEQ. This CDR3 spans 15 amino acids.

V gene TRBV3-1 (or the pseudogene TRBV3-2) combines with J gene TRBJ2-1, with a possible D match to TRBD2 (6 bases). There are 17 residues in the CDR3. In germline, CDR1 is LGHDT, CDR2 YNNKEL (reference sequence). V was cut by 1 base and J by 0 bases, with 13 bases left in between. The CDR3 DNA is TGTGCCAGCAGCCAAGCGACTAGACCGAGCTCCTACAATGAGCAGTTCTTC. It yields the protein CASSQATRPSSYNEQFF.

V and J are TRBV5-4 and TRBJ2-2; a possible D gene is TRBD2 (5 bases). Looked up from germline, CDR1 is SGHNT and CDR2 is YYREEE (reference sequence). V was pared by 4 bases and J by 2 bases, with 9 bases between. The CDR3 is 14 residues long. The CDR3 is CASSLLANTGELFF. Here the CDR3 DNA reads TGTGCCAGCAGCCTCCTAGCAAACACCGGGGAGCTGTTTTTT.

This clone turned up a few times. The CDR3 loop is CASQQGNYGYTF. The CDR3 DNA sequence: TGCGCCAGCCAACAGGGGAACTATGGCTACACCTTC. This rearrangement joins TRBV5-1 to TRBJ1-2; 7 bases match TRBD1. CDR3 length: 12 amino acids. CDR1 is SGHRS and CDR2 is YFSETQ in the germline V gene. V lost 7 bases, J lost 2 bases, and 2 bases stayed unmatched.

V usage is TRBV24-1 and J usage is TRBJ2-1; the match to TRBD1 covers 9 bases. Germline loops: CDR1 KGHDR, CDR2 SFDVKD. There are 15 residues in the CDR3. J lost 4 bases, V lost 6 bases, and 6 bases had no gene match. The CDR3 region is CATSPTGGGYNEQFF. CDR3 nucleotides: TGTGCCACCAGTCCCACAGGGGGCGGATACAATGAGCAGTTCTTC.

In DNA form, the CDR3 reads TGTGCCTGGGACCTGAGCGGCAATCAGCCCCAGCATTTT. Translating gives CAWDLSGNQPQHF. The gene calls are TRBV30 and TRBJ1-5; D call uncertain. CDR3 length: 13 residues. Per the germline V gene, CDR1 is GTSNPN and CDR2 is SVGIG (reference sequence). The V gene lost 5 bases and the J gene lost 2 bases, with 10 bases spanning the gap.

The sample holds a few counts of this clone. Here the CDR3 DNA reads TGCGCCAGCAGCGACAGGGTTTATACAGATACGCAGTATTTT. Its translation is CASSDRVYTDTQYF. The chain uses TRBV5-1 and TRBJ2-3, with 7 bases aligning to TRBD1. The V gene's germline CDR1 is SGHRS and CDR2 YFSETQ. CDR3 length equals 14 residues. V lost 4 bases to trimming and J lost 3 bases; unmatched junction nucleotides: 5.

This clone appeared a single time. The chain uses TRBV5-1 and TRBJ2-2, with 8 bases lining up with TRBD1. CDR1 is SGHRS and CDR2 is YFSETQ in the germline V gene. The CDR3 has 16 residues. Losses at the gene ends were 1 base for V and 4 bases for J; bases not matched to a gene: 6. CDR3 sequence reads: CASSLRTGLFTGELFF. The CDR3 bases are TGCGCCAGCAGCTTGAGGACAGGGCTGTTCACCGGGGAGCTGTTTTTT.

The chain combines TRBV12-3 or TRBV12-4 with TRBJ1-2, with D possibly TRBD1 on 5 matching bases. V dropped 6 bases and J dropped 4 bases, with 12 bases sitting between them. This CDR3 contains 13 residues. The CDR3 protein is CASSPGGVYGYTF. The CDR3, as DNA: TGTGCCAGCAGCCCTGGGGGGGTCTATGGCTACACCTTC.